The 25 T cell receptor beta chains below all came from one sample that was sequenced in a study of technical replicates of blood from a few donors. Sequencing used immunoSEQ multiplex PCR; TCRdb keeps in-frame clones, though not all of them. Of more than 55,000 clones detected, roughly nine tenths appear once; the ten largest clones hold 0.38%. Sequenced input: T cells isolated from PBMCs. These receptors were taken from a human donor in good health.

CDR3 sequence reads: CASSLGTSGSYEQYF. As DNA, the CDR3 is TGTGCCAGCAGCTTGGGGACTAGCGGTTCCTACGAGCAGTACTTC. The chain is built from TRBV5-4 and TRBJ2-7; 10 positions agree with TRBD2. Germline lookup yields CDR1 SGHNT and CDR2 YYREEE (reference sequence). The V gene end was trimmed by 0 bases and the J gene end by 1 base; junction bases not matched to a gene: 1. This CDR3 is built from 15 residues.

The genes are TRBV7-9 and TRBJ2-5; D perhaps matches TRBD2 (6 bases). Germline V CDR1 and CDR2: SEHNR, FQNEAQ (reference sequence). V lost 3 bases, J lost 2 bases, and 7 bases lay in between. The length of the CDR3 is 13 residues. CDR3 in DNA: TGTGCCAGCAGCTTCGGGAGTCAAGAGACCCAGTACTTC. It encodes CASSFGSQETQYF.

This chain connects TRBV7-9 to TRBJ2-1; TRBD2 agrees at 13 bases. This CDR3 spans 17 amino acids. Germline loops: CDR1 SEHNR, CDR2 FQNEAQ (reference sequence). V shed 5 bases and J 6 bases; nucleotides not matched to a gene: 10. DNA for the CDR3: TGTGCCAGCAGCCTTACACCGGGACTAGCGGGGCGCAATGAGCAGTTCTTC. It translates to CASSLTPGLAGRNEQFF.

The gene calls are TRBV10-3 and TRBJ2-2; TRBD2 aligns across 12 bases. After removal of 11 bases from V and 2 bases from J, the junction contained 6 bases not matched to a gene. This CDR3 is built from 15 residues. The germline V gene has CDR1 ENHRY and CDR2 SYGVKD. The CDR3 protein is CALGTSGLNTGELFF. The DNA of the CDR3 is TGTGCCCTCGGGACTAGCGGGCTTAACACCGGGGAGCTGTTTTTT.

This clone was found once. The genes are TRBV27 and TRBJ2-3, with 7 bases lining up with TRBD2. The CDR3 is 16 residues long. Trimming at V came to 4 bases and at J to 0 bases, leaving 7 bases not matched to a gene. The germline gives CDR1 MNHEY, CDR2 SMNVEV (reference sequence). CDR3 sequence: CASSSYGLESTDTQYF. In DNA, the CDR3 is TGTGCCAGCAGTTCTTATGGACTAGAGAGCACAGATACGCAGTATTTT.

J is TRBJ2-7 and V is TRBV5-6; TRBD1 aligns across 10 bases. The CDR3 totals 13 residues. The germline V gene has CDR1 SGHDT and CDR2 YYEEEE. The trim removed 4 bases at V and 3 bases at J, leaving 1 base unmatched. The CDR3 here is CASSRDRGYEQYF. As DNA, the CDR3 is TGTGCCAGCAGCCGGGACAGGGGCTACGAGCAGTACTTC.

Written as DNA, the CDR3 is TGCGCCAGCAGCCTAGATCTAACGGGGGTATCCGTTTCCGATACGCAGTATTTT. This gives the protein CASSLDLTGVSVSDTQYF. The gene calls are TRBV4-1 and TRBJ2-3, with D possibly being TRBD2 (6 bases). V was clipped by 4 bases and J by 6 bases, with 26 bases between them. This CDR3 comprises 18 residues. Germline CDR1 and CDR2: MGHRA and YSYEKL.

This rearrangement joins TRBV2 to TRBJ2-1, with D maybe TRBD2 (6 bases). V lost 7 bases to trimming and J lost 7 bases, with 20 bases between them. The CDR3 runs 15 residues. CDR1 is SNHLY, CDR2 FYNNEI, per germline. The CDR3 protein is CASTAQGGNGNEQFF. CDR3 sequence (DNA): TGTGCCAGCACGGCGCAGGGAGGTAATGGTAATGAGCAGTTCTTC.

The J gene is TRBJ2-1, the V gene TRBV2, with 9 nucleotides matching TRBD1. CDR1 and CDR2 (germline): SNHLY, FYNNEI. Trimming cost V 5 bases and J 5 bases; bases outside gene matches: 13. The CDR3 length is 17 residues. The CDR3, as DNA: TGTGCCAGCAGTTCTAGAATAGGACAGGGGAAGAACAATGAGCAGTTCTTC. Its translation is CASSSRIGQGKNNEQFF.

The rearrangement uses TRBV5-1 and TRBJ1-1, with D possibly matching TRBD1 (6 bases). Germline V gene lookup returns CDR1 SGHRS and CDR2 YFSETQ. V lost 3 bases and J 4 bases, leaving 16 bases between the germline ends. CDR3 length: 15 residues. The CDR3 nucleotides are TGCGCCAGCAGCTACAGAGAGGGGGACACCACTGAAGCTTTCTTT. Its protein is CASSYREGDTTEAFF.

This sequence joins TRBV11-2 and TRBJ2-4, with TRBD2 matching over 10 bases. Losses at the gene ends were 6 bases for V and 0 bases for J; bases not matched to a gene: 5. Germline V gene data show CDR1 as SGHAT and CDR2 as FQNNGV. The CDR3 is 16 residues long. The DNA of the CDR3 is TGTGCCAGCAGACCTCTAGCGGGAGAAGCCAAAAACATTCAGTACTTC. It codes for CASRPLAGEAKNIQYF.

The chain's CDR3 is CASSYRGLAGVGEQFF. In nucleotides, the CDR3 is TGTGCCAGCAGTTACCGCGGACTAGCGGGAGTGGGTGAGCAGTTCTTC. The chain links TRBV6-6 to TRBJ2-1, with TRBD2 matching 13 bases. Germline assignment: CDR1 MNHNY and CDR2 SVGAGI (reference sequence). With V trimmed by 2 bases and J by 9 bases, 7 bases remained unmatched. The CDR3 has 16 amino acids.

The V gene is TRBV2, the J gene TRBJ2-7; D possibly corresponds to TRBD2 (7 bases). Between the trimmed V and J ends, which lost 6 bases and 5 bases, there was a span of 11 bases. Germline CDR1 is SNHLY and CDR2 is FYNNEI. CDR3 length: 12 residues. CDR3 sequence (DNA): TGTGCCAGCAGGGGAGGGGGTCACGAGCAGTACTTC. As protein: CASRGGGHEQYF. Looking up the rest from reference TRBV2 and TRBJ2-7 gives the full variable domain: EPEVTQTPSHQVTQMGQEVILRCVPISNHLYFYWYRQILGQKVEFLVSFYNNEISEKSEIFDDQFSVERPDGSNFTLKIRSTKLEDSAMYFCASRGGGHEQYFGPGTRLTVT.

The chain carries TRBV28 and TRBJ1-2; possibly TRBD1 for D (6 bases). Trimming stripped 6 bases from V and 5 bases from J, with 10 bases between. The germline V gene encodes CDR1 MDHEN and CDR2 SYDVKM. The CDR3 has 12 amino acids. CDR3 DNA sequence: TGTGCCAGCAGACCCGGACAGTATGGCTACACCTTC. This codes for CASRPGQYGYTF.

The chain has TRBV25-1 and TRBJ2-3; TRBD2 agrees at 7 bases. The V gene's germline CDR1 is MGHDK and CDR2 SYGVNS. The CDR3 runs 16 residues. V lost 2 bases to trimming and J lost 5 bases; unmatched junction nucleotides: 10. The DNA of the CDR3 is TGTGCCAGCAGTGAAGGAGGGAGGGACCGGGTAGATACGCAGTATTTT. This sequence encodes CASSEGGRDRVDTQYF.

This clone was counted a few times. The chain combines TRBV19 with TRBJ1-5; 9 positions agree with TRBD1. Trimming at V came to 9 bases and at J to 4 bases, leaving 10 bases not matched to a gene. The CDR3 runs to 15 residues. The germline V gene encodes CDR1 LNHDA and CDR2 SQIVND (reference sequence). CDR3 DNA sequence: TGTGCCAGCCTACGGACAGGGGATGGGAATCAGCCCCAGCATTTT. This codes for CASLRTGDGNQPQHF.

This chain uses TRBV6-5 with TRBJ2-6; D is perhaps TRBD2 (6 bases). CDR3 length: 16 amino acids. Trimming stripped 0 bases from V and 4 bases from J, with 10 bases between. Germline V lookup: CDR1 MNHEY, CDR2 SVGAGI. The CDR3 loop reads CASSYSEGTGANVLTF. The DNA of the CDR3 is TGTGCCAGCAGTTACTCGGAGGGAACGGGGGCCAACGTCCTGACTTTC.

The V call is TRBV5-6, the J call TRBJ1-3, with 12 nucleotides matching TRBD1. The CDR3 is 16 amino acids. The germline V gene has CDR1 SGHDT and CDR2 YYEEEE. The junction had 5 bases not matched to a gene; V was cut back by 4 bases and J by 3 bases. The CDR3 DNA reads TGTGCCAGCAGCGCCGGGACAGGGGGCTTTGGAAACACCATATATTTT. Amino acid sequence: CASSAGTGGFGNTIYF.

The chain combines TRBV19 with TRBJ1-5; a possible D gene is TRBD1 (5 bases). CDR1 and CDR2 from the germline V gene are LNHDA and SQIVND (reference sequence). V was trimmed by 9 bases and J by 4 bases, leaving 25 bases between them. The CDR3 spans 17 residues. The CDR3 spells CASRNPGIGYANQPQHF. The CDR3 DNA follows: TGTGCCAGCAGAAATCCAGGGATCGGATATGCGAATCAGCCCCAGCATTTT.

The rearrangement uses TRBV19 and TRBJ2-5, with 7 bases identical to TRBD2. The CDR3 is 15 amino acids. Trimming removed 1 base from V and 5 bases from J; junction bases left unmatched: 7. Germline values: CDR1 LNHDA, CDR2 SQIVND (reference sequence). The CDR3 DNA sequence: TGTGCCAGTAGTATAGGCGGGAGCCTGTGGGAGACCCAGTACTTC. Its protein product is CASSIGGSLWETQYF.

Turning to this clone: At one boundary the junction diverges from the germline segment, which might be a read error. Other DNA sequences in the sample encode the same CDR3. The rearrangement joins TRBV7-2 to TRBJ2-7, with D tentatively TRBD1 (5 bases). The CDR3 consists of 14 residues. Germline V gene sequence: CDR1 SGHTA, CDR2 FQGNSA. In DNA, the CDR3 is TGTGCCAGCAGCTACGTCCAGGGTTCCTACGAGCAGTATTTC. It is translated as CASSYVQGSYEQYF.

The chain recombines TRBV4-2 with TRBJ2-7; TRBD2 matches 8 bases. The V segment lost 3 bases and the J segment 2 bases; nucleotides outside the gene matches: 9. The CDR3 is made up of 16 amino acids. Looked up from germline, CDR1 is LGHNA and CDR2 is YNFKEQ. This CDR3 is CASSQPQGLVPYEQYF. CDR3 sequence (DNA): TGTGCCAGCAGCCAGCCGCAGGGACTAGTACCCTACGAGCAGTACTTC.

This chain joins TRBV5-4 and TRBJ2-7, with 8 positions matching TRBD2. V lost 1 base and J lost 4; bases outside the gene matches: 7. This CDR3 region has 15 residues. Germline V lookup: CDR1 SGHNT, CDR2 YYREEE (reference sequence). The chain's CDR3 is CASSLMASGPYEQYF. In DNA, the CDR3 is TGTGCCAGCAGCTTGATGGCTAGCGGGCCATACGAGCAGTACTTC.

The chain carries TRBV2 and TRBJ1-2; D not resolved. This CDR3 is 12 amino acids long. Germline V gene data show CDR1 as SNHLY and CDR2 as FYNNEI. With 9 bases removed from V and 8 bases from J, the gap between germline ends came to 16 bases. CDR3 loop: CARNEGARGYTF. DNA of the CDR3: TGTGCCAGGAACGAAGGCGCGCGGGGCTACACCTTC.

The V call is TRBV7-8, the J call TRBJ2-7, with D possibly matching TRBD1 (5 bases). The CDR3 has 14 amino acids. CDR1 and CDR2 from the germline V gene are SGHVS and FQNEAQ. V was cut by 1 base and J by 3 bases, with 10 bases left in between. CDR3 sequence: CASSLVQGYYEQYF. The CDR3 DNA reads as TGTGCCAGCAGCTTAGTTCAGGGATACTACGAGCAGTACTTC.